The clone carrying this T cell receptor beta chain was counted ten times or more. The CDR3 is 11 amino acids. Trimming took 5 bases from V and 9 from J, leaving 10 bases between them. Germline loops: CDR1 SGHVS, CDR2 FQNEAQ. For TCR beta, libraries came from iRepertoire HTBI primers and Arm-PCR of CDR3 regions. TCRdb re-analysed the multiplex PCR reads in MiXCR, keeping a single row per CDR3 protein. Of hundreds of thousands of distinct CDR3 sequences in the sample, roughly 15% were seen once. The sample is drawn from a study of regulatory T cells in long-lasting Graves disease. Study-wide background: Under 3 months of antithyroid drugs had been taken by newly diagnosed Graves' patients.

The time point denotes: newly diagnosed GD, antithyroid drugs for less than 3 months. The TCR library was made from RNA that had been extracted from PBMCs in TRIzol. American Thyroid Association guidelines were used to diagnose Graves' disease. This same sample was also part of a study on T cells in Graves' hyperthyroidism and ophthalmopathy. As reported in that work: Exclusion followed for patients with uncontrolled infection, other autoimmune disease, pregnancy or lactation. Most thyroid-expanded clonotypes above 0.001 were also found in blood.

V and J are TRBV7-8 and TRBJ1-1; D is unclear. The TCR comes from a woman aged 30 to 39 with Graves disease. The sample was peripheral blood mononuclear cells (PBMCs), taken at new diagnosis, from a patient treated with antithyroid drugs. As DNA, the CDR3 is TGTGCCAGCAGCCGCTCGGGCAAAGCTTTCTTT. It specifies CASSRSGKAFF. The variable domain in full, completed from reference TRBV7-8 and TRBJ1-1, reads GAGVSQSPRYKVAKRGQDVALRCDPISGHVSLFWYQQALGQGPEFLTYFQNEAQLDKSGLPSDRFFAERPEGSVSTLKIQRTQQEDSAVYLCASSRSGKAFFGQGTRLTVV.